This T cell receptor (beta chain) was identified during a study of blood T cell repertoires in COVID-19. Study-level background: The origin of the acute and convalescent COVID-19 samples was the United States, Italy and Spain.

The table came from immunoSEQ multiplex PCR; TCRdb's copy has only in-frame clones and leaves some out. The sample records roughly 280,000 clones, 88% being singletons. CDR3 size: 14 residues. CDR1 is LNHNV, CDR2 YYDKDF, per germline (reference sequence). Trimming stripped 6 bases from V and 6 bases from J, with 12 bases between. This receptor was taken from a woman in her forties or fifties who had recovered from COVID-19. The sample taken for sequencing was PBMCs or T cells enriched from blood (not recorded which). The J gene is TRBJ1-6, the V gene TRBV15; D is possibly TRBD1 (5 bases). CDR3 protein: CATRVAGINSPLHF. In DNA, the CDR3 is TGTGCCACCAGGGTTGCAGGGATTAATTCACCCCTCCACTTT.